This is a list of T cell receptor beta chains from one sample in a study of kidney transplant recipient with SARS-CoV-2 infection. TCRdb analysed the reads with MiXCR anew, one entry per CDR3 protein. The sample carries roughly 230,000 distinct CDR3 sequences, about 28% recorded once. Sequencing was performed on a blood sample, taken at baseline and on day 111 from a kidney transplant recipient. Every receptor here comes from a male patient aged 25-45 years who had COVID-19 and was a kidney transplant recipient. The graft donor may have contributed some T cells. CDR3s include the opening cysteine and the closing phenylalanine or tryptophan. A D gene is named only where the DNA matches it firmly. Not every row has a clone size; where given, it reads once, few, many or a size class.

D gene	V gene	clone size	J gene	CDR3 protein	CDR3 DNA
NA	TRBV20-1	many	TRBJ1-3	CSARTVLGGNTIYF	TGCAGTGCTAGGACAGTCCTGGGGGGAAACACCATATATTTT
NA	TRBV6-6	NA	TRBJ2-3	CASSYRDVPTRSTDTQYF	TGTGCCAGCAGTTATAGGGACGTTCCAACGAGAAGCACAGATACGCAGTATTTT
NA	TRBV12-5	many	TRBJ1-2	CASGERYLQGKTYGYTF	TGTGCTAGTGGTGAGCGATATTTGCAGGGAAAGACCTATGGCTACACCTTC
NA	TRBV28	many	TRBJ1-2	CASSLVFREGYTF	TGTGCCAGCAGTTTGGTATTCAGGGAAGGCTACACCTTC
NA	TRBV10-2	many	TRBJ2-3	CASSDIQISTDTQYF	TGCGCCAGCAGTGATATCCAGATTAGCACAGATACGCAGTATTTT
TRBD1	TRBV7-2	many	TRBJ1-5	CASSGRDREQPQHF	TGTGCCAGCAGCGGGAGGGACAGGGAGCAGCCCCAGCATTTT
NA	TRBV19	NA	TRBJ2-1	CATKGGAGPYNEQFF	TGTGCCACCAAAGGAGGGGCCGGTCCGTACAATGAGCAGTTCTTC
NA	TRBV5-4	NA	TRBJ2-5	CASSFALAEETQYF	TGTGCCAGCAGCTTTGCTCTGGCCGAGGAGACCCAGTACTTC
NA	TRBV20-1	many	TRBJ1-6	CSARPGGANSYNSPLHF	TGCAGTGCGCGCCCCGGCGGGGCAAACTCCTATAATTCACCCCTCCACTTT
NA	TRBV30	many	TRBJ1-4	CAWEKGVKLFF	TGTGCCTGGGAGAAAGGGGTTAAACTGTTTTTT